This passage covers 13 T cell receptor beta chains from one sample sequenced in a study of blood T cell repertoires in COVID-19 (dated by TCRdb to the early 2020s). Receptor amplification or capture employed the immunoSEQ multiplex PCR assay. Not all clones reach the TCRdb copy of this immuneACCESS table, which keeps in-frame sequences only. Checked studies attribute under half of the gap to unresolved V genes and leave the rest unexplained. In this sample the table shows 280,000 or so clones, 88% of which occur a single time. 9.4% of the sample goes to the ten largest clones. The sequencing sample was made of peripheral blood. These receptors were collected from a man younger than 35 with active or convalescent COVID-19.

The CDR3 region is CASSLAGTSGSYEQYF. CDR3 DNA: TGTGCCAGCAGCCTAGCCGGGACTAGCGGGTCCTACGAGCAGTACTTC. The chain employs TRBV6-2 or TRBV6-3 and TRBJ2-7, with 12 positions matching TRBD2. The CDR3 loop spans 16 amino acids. Germline trimming cut 6 bases from V and 1 base from J; bases unmatched to any gene: 7. CDR1 and CDR2 from the germline V gene are MNHEY and SVGEGT.

The V call is TRBV12-3 or TRBV12-4, the J call TRBJ2-7, with 9 bases that match TRBD1. This CDR3 region has 13 residues. V gave up 6 bases and J gave up 6 bases; unmatched junction bases: 6. CDR3 in amino acids: CASSIGTGSEQYF. The CDR3, as DNA: TGTGCCAGCAGCATCGGGACAGGGAGCGAGCAGTACTTC.

The J gene is TRBJ1-5, the V gene TRBV19; 8 nucleotides match TRBD1. The V and J ends lost 4 bases and 2 bases, in that order; junction bases with no gene match: 10. The CDR3 is made up of 17 amino acids. The germline gives CDR1 LNHDA, CDR2 SQIVND (reference sequence). In nucleotides, the CDR3 is TGTGCCAGTAGTACTCTCCGACAGGGGAGGGGCAATCAGCCCCAGCATTTT. This translates into CASSTLRQGRGNQPQHF.

This chain connects TRBV5-6 to TRBJ1-5, with D uncertain. This CDR3 has 13 residues. Germline V gene data show CDR1 as SGHDT and CDR2 as YYEEEE. Trimming took 0 bases from V and 11 from J, leaving 12 bases between them. CDR3 region: CASSLGASGAQHF. CDR3 sequence (DNA): TGTGCCAGCAGCTTGGGAGCCTCCGGAGCCCAGCATTTT. Full variable domain (missing parts from reference TRBV5-6 and TRBJ1-5): DAGVTQSPTHLIKTRGQQVTLRCSPKSGHDTVSWYQQALGQGPQFIFQYYEEEERQRGNFPDRFSGHQFPNYSSELNVNALLLGDSALYLCASSLGASGAQHFGDGTRLSIL.

V usage is TRBV18 and J usage is TRBJ1-6; 9 nucleotides align to TRBD1. The CDR3 has 15 residues. Per the germline V gene, CDR1 is KGHSH and CDR2 is LQKENI. V gave up 3 bases and J gave up 3 bases; unmatched junction bases: 0. CDR3 in DNA: TGTGCCAGCTCACCGGGACAGGGCTATAATTCACCCCTCCACTTT. Residues: CASSPGQGYNSPLHF.

The chain carries TRBV5-4 and TRBJ2-2; TRBD2 is a possible D gene (5 bases). The CDR3 sequence is 13 residues long. Trimming took off 0 bases at V and 7 bases at J, with 7 bases between the two ends. CDR1 and CDR2 (germline): SGHNT, YYREEE (reference sequence). The CDR3 here is CASSLAGYGELFF. The CDR3 coding sequence is TGTGCCAGCAGCTTGGCGGGGTACGGGGAGCTGTTTTTT.

The genes are TRBV30 and TRBJ1-3; D perhaps matches TRBD1 (5 bases). CDR1 GTSNPN and CDR2 SVGIG come from the germline V gene (reference sequence). V gave up 0 bases and J gave up 4 bases, with 19 bases separating them. The CDR3 extends over 17 amino acids. CDR3 sequence (DNA): TGTGCCTGGAGTGTATCTGCCCGGGGGAGAGGGGGAAACACCATATATTTT. This codes for CAWSVSARGRGGNTIYF.

The chain employs TRBV7-2 and TRBJ2-1, with 9 bases lining up with TRBD1. This CDR3 region has 14 residues. The V and J ends lost 7 bases and 5 bases, in that order; junction bases with no gene match: 6. The germline CDR1 and CDR2 sequences are SGHTA and FQGNSA. Here the CDR3 reads CASTTGGANNEQFF. Written as DNA, the CDR3 is TGTGCCAGCACAACAGGGGGCGCGAACAATGAGCAGTTCTTC.

The chain is built from TRBV6-2 or TRBV6-3 and TRBJ2-7; TRBD1 matches at 7 bases. The CDR3 runs 15 residues. After removal of 0 bases from V and 0 bases from J, the junction contained 2 bases not matched to a gene. CDR1 and CDR2 from the germline V gene are MNHEY and SVGEGT. For the CDR3, the DNA is TGTGCCAGCAGTTACTCGGGGGACAGCTCCTACGAGCAGTACTTC. Its protein product is CASSYSGDSSYEQYF.

Only one count was recorded for this clone. The chain couples TRBV13 to TRBJ1-4, with D hard to call. Looked up from germline, CDR1 is PRHDT and CDR2 is FYEKMQ (reference sequence). With 0 bases removed from V and 5 bases from J, the gap between germline ends came to 4 bases. The CDR3 is 13 amino acids. Here the CDR3 reads CASSLGENEKLFF. The DNA of the CDR3 is TGTGCCAGCAGCTTAGGAGAGAATGAAAAACTGTTTTTT.

J is TRBJ1-6 and V is TRBV10-3; the match to TRBD1 covers 9 bases. Germline V CDR1 and CDR2: ENHRY, SYGVKD. J gave up 6 bases and V 10 bases, and 7 bases lay outside the gene matches. The CDR3 is made up of 14 amino acids. The CDR3 region is CATTGTGTNSPLHF. In DNA, the CDR3 is TGTGCCACAACCGGGACAGGGACTAATTCACCCCTCCACTTT.

V usage is TRBV7-8 and J usage is TRBJ1-2, with 8 bases aligning to TRBD1. Germline assignment: CDR1 SGHVS and CDR2 FQNEAQ. CDR3 size: 15 residues. Losses at the gene ends were 5 bases for V and 0 bases for J; bases not matched to a gene: 5. The CDR3 nucleotides read TGTGCCAGCAGCCCGTACAGGGGGGCTAACTATGGCTACACCTTC. It is translated as CASSPYRGANYGYTF.

For the CDR3, the DNA is TGTGCCAGTAACGGCAGGGGGAGAGGGACCGGGGAGCTGTTTTTT. This sequence encodes CASNGRGRGTGELFF. V gene TRBV19 combines with J gene TRBJ2-2; the match to TRBD1 covers 7 bases. Per germline, CDR1 LNHDA and CDR2 SQIVND (reference sequence). The CDR3 is 15 residues long. V shed 7 bases, J shed 5 bases, and the junction held 10 bases outside the gene matches.